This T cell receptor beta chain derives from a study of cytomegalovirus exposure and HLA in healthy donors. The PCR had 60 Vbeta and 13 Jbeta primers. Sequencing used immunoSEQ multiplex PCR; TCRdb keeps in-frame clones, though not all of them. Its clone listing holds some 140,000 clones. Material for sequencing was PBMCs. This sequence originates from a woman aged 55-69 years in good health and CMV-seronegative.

The CDR3 is CASSYSIEEKLFF. DNA for the CDR3: TGTGCCAGCAGTTACTCGATCGAGGAAAAACTGTTTTTT. The rearrangement links TRBV6-5 to TRBJ1-4; D is unclear. CDR1 MNHEY and CDR2 SVGAGI come from the germline V gene. V lost 0 bases and J lost 8, with 7 bases in between. This CDR3 contains 13 residues.